The 10 T cell receptor beta chains given below trace back to one sample, sequenced in a study of blood T cell repertoires in COVID-19. Profiling relied on immunoSEQ multiplex PCR, and the TCRdb table lists in-frame clones only, not all of them. The sample holds about 23,000 clones, roughly four fifths seen once. Sequenced input: peripheral blood. These TCRs come from a man between 65 and 80 years old with acute or convalescent COVID-19.

This clone occurred once. The V and J genes are TRBV30 and TRBJ2-1; 9 bases match TRBD2. Germline lookup yields CDR1 GTSNPN and CDR2 SVGIG (reference sequence). V shed 2 bases and J 7 bases; nucleotides not matched to a gene: 9. The CDR3 runs 15 residues. The CDR3 coding sequence is TGTGCCTGGAGTTTCGCGGGAGGGCCAATGAATGAGCAGTTCTTC. This codes for CAWSFAGGPMNEQFF.

J is TRBJ1-6 and V is TRBV3-1 (or the pseudogene TRBV3-2), with 9 positions matching TRBD1. In germline, CDR1 is LGHDT, CDR2 YNNKEL (reference sequence). CDR3 length: 14 residues. Trimming at V came to 3 bases and at J to 7 bases, leaving 1 base not matched to a gene. CDR3 protein: CASSQGTGNSPLHF. DNA for the CDR3: TGTGCCAGCAGCCAGGGGACAGGGAATTCACCCCTCCACTTT.

The CDR3: CAISESLTGDNEKLFF. For the CDR3, the DNA is TGTGCCATCAGTGAGTCGTTGACAGGAGACAATGAAAAACTGTTTTTT. V gene TRBV10-3 combines with J gene TRBJ1-4; perhaps TRBD1 as D (6 bases). CDR1 and CDR2 (germline): ENHRY, SYGVKD. This CDR3 region has 16 residues. V shed 0 bases and J shed 5 bases, with 13 bases lying between them.

The V and J genes are TRBV5-8 and TRBJ1-2; D remains ambiguous. The germline V gene has CDR1 SGHTS and CDR2 YDEGEE. Trimming cost V 4 bases and J 4 bases, with 14 bases left between them. This CDR3 has 14 residues. DNA of the CDR3: TGTGCCAGCAGCGATGAACGGCGGGTCTATGGCTACACCTTC. Translating gives CASSDERRVYGYTF.

The rearrangement joins TRBV9 to TRBJ2-7; TRBD1 aligns across 10 bases. Germline V lookup: CDR1 SGDLS, CDR2 YYNGEE. With 4 bases clipped from V and 3 bases from J, the junction kept 1 base outside the gene matches. The CDR3 has 13 residues. The CDR3 sequence: CASSWTGGYEQYF. CDR3 DNA sequence: TGTGCCAGCAGCTGGACAGGGGGCTACGAGCAGTACTTC.

V is TRBV28 and J is TRBJ1-6, with 8 bases fitting TRBD1. Germline V gene data show CDR1 as MDHEN and CDR2 as SYDVKM. V shed 6 bases, J shed 9 bases, and the junction held 7 bases outside the gene matches. The CDR3 spans 14 residues. CDR3: CASSTQGASSPLHF. The CDR3 DNA sequence: TGTGCCAGCAGCACTCAGGGGGCGAGTTCACCCCTCCACTTT.

The DNA for the CDR3 is TGCGCCAGCAGCCAAGAGAACGGCGGGGCGGGAGATAAGACCCAGTACTTC. Translation gives CASSQENGGAGDKTQYF. This chain uses TRBV4-1 with TRBJ2-5, with 7 bases matching TRBD2. CDR1 and CDR2 (germline): MGHRA, YSYEKL. The CDR3 loop spans 17 amino acids. J was trimmed by 6 bases and V by 0 bases; bases with no gene match: 13.

The rearrangement links TRBV4-2 to TRBJ2-7; 7 nucleotides match TRBD2. CDR3 length: 13 amino acids. The trim removed 2 bases at V and 5 bases at J, leaving 3 bases unmatched. In germline, CDR1 is LGHNA, CDR2 YNFKEQ. The CDR3 loop reads CASSQRAGDEQYF. The CDR3, as DNA: TGTGCCAGCAGCCAACGGGCGGGAGACGAGCAGTACTTC.

J is TRBJ1-1 and V is TRBV28; D remains unclear. Trimming left V 5 bases short and J 1 base short, with 8 bases between. The germline gives CDR1 MDHEN, CDR2 SYDVKM. The CDR3 is 13 residues long. As DNA, the CDR3 is TGTGCCAGCAGTCCCCCGGGGAACACTGAAGCTTTCTTT. Encoded protein: CASSPPGNTEAFF.

The rearrangement links TRBV7-2 to TRBJ2-1; no clear D. The V gene's germline CDR1 is SGHTA and CDR2 FQGNSA. The CDR3 contains 11 residues. V lost 5 bases, J lost 7 bases, and 6 bases lay in between. CDR3 in amino acids: CASSQVNEQFF. Written as DNA, the CDR3 is TGTGCCAGCAGCCAGGTAAATGAGCAGTTCTTC.